This T cell receptor beta chain originates from a study of shared clonotypes between healthy human individuals. Study context: Each donor had three CD4 naive, three CD4 memory, two CD8 naive and one CD8 memory plate.

CDR3 length equals 16 residues. Trimming cost V 4 bases and J 5 bases; bases outside gene matches: 11. Germline assignment: CDR1 MGHRA and CDR2 YSYEKL. Researchers ran the assay at a deep level. Libraries were prepared by immunoSEQ multiplex PCR; TCRdb keeps only in-frame clonotypes and omits some of them. The sample has 190,000 or so clones, just under 95% seen once; the top ten hold 0.067%. Overall study findings and caveats: Generation probability values for non-shared clonotypes were lower than those for clonotypes shared by all four donors. Generally, estimated richness proved larger in naive subsets than it did in memory subsets.

In this sample, this clone turned up once. Its antigen is currently unknown. Material for sequencing was naive CD4+ T cells sorted from blood. Subset indicated: CD45RA+ positively selected. The sequence was obtained from a woman younger than 45 in good health. The chain couples TRBV4-1 to TRBJ2-1, with 7 positions matching TRBD2. CDR3 sequence: CASSPKGGLGHNEQFF. CDR3 bases: TGCGCCAGCAGCCCCAAGGGAGGGTTAGGACACAATGAGCAGTTCTTC.